A selection of T cell receptor beta chains follows, all from one sample in a study of shared clonotypes between healthy human individuals. Profiling relied on immunoSEQ multiplex PCR, and the TCRdb table lists in-frame clones only, not all of them. Among some 89,000 clones listed, about two thirds were seen once. Sequencing was done on a sample of memory CD8+ T cells sorted from blood. These receptors were collected from a young man in good health. The CDR3 runs from the conserved cysteine through the conserved F or W. Each record gives: D gene, V gene, J gene, clone size, CDR3 DNA, CDR3 protein. D genes are given only for firm matches. Size values are once, few and many counts, or a class for expanded clones, and some rows have none.

>.|TRBV15|TRBJ1-1|.
TGTGCCACCAGCAGAGTAGGGACTGAAGCTTTCTTT
CATSRVGTEAFF
>.|TRBV6-4|TRBJ2-6|.
TGTGCCAGCAGTGACTCGTGGTCAGGGGCCAACGTCCTGACTTTC
CASSDSWSGANVLTF
>.|TRBV5-1|TRBJ2-7|.
TGCGCCAGCAGATTCTCAGGCTCCTACGAGCAGTACTTC
CASRFSGSYEQYF
>.|TRBV6-5|TRBJ2-7|.
TGTGCCAGCAGTTACTCAACCTCCTACGAGCAGTACTTC
CASSYSTSYEQYF
>.|TRBV15|TRBJ1-1|.
TGTGCCACCAGCAGAGACCTTAACTCTGAAGCTTTCTTT
CATSRDLNSEAFF
>.|TRBV5-1|TRBJ2-7|.
TGCGCCAGCAGCTTCACGGTGTCCTACGAGCAGTACTTC
CASSFTVSYEQYF
>TRBD2|TRBV27|TRBJ2-2|.
TGTGCCAGCAGTTTTGGCGGGAGGGACACCGGGGAGCTGTTTTTT
CASSFGGRDTGELFF
>.|TRBV7-9|TRBJ2-7|.
TGTGCCAGCAGTTCCGGGACTGAAGATTACGAGCAGTACTTC
CASSSGTEDYEQYF
>.|TRBV5-4|TRBJ1-2|.
TGTGCCAGCAGCTTGTCGGGGTCGTACGGCTACACCTTC
CASSLSGSYGYTF
>.|TRBV23-1|TRBJ2-4|few
TGCGCCAGCAGTCAATCTCGGGTGGCGTGGGAGAACATTCAGTACTTC
CASSQSRVAWENIQYF
>TRBD1|TRBV7-9|TRBJ1-2|.
TGTGCCAGCAGCCGGGGGACAGGGGGACATAATAACTATGGCTACACCTTC
CASSRGTGGHNNYGYTF
>TRBD2|TRBV7-9|TRBJ2-1|few
TGTGCCAGCAGCTCGTGGGCGGGAGGGCTGAATGAGCAGTTCTTC
CASSSWAGGLNEQFF
>.|TRBV28|TRBJ2-5|.
TGTGCCAGCATCGGGGAGGCGGGTCATGGAGCAACCCAAGAGACCCAGTACTTC
CASIGEAGHGATQETQYF
>TRBD2|TRBV15|TRBJ2-1|.
TGTGCCACCTATCCGGGACTAGCGGGAGGTCACAATGAGCAGTTCTTC
CATYPGLAGGHNEQFF
>.|TRBV6-5|TRBJ2-3|.
TGTGCCAGCCGACACCGCACAGATACGCAGTATTTT
CASRHRTDTQYF
>.|TRBV5-6|TRBJ1-4|once
TGTGCCAGCAGTCTTATAGACCGAGCAACTAATGAAAAACTGTTTTTT
CASSLIDRATNEKLFF
>TRBD1|TRBV4-1|TRBJ2-5|.
TGCGCCAGCAGCCAAGTAGAACAGGGGGCGAGGGAGACCCAGTACTTC
CASSQVEQGARETQYF
>.|TRBV5-1|TRBJ2-3|.
TGCGCCAGCAGCTCGAGGACTACCACAGATACGCAGTATTTT
CASSSRTTTDTQYF
>.|TRBV21-1|TRBJ2-5|.
TGTGCCAGCAGCACCCCCCCGGGACGGCAAGAGACCCAGTACTTC
CASSTPPGRQETQYF
>.|TRBV9|TRBJ2-5|once
TGTGCCAGCAGCGTAGGGAGTAGCGGAGGTTCGGGGGAGACCCAGTACTTC
CASSVGSSGGSGETQYF
>.|TRBV29-1|TRBJ2-2|.
TGCAGCGTTGGCGTGGCCAACGCGAACACCGGGGAGCTGTTTTTT
CSVGVANANTGELFF
>.|TRBV7-9|TRBJ2-5|.
TGTGCCAGCAGCTTAAGGTTAGGGACCAAAGAGACCCAGTACTTC
CASSLRLGTKETQYF
>TRBD1|TRBV5-4|TRBJ2-1|once
TGTGCCAGCAGCTTGGAACAGGGGGTTCGGGAGCAGTTCTTC
CASSLEQGVREQFF
>.|TRBV5-4|TRBJ2-3|.
TGTGCCAGCAGCTTGAAAGCCCGCCAGGGGACAGATACGCAGTATTTT
CASSLKARQGTDTQYF
>TRBD2|TRBV27|TRBJ2-1|.
TGTGCCAGCAGTCCCGGGACTAGCGGGGGCAATGAGCAGTTCTTC
CASSPGTSGGNEQFF
>.|TRBV5-4|TRBJ2-7|.
TGTGCCAGCAGCTCACAGGGACATACCTACGAGCAGTACTTC
CASSSQGHTYEQYF
>.|TRBV11-2|TRBJ2-2|.
TGTGCCAGCAGCTCGACGATCACCGGGGAGCTGTTTTTT
CASSSTITGELFF
>.|TRBV5-1|TRBJ2-2|.
TGCGCCAGCGGAGACCTGACTAGAAAAGGGTCGAACACCGGGGAGCTGTTTTTT
CASGDLTRKGSNTGELFF
>.|TRBV6-1|TRBJ2-7|.
TGTGCCAGCAGTGGGTTGCAGGGCCAAAAGCAGTACTTC
CASSGLQGQKQYF
>.|TRBV6-5|TRBJ1-5|.
TGTGCCAGCAGAATACGGGAATATAGCAATCAGCCCCAGCATTTT
CASRIREYSNQPQHF
>.|TRBV6-1|TRBJ1-5|many
TGTGCCAGCAGTGCTGAATCGTGGGATCAGCCCCAGCATTTT
CASSAESWDQPQHF
>TRBD2|TRBV10-2|TRBJ2-1|.
TGCGCCAGCAGGTGGACTAGCGGCTACAATGAGCAGTTCTTC
CASRWTSGYNEQFF
>TRBD1|TRBV19|TRBJ1-5|few
TGTGCCAGTAGACAGGGGAGATACGGCAATCAGCCCCAGCATTTT
CASRQGRYGNQPQHF
>TRBD2|TRBV6-1|TRBJ2-2|.
TGTGCCAGTACCGGGACTAGCGGATCCGGGGAGCTGTTTTTT
CASTGTSGSGELFF
>.|TRBV7-9|TRBJ1-5|.
TGTGCCAGCAGCAGGGTGGACACGAATCAGCCCCAGCATTTT
CASSRVDTNQPQHF
>.|TRBV25-1|TRBJ2-7|many
TGTGCCAGCAGTGCGGGACCATCCTACGAGCAGTACTTC
CASSAGPSYEQYF
>TRBD2|TRBV11-2|TRBJ2-7|once
TGTGCCAGCAGCTTAGTGCTAGCGGGAGGCTACGAGCAGTACTTC
CASSLVLAGGYEQYF